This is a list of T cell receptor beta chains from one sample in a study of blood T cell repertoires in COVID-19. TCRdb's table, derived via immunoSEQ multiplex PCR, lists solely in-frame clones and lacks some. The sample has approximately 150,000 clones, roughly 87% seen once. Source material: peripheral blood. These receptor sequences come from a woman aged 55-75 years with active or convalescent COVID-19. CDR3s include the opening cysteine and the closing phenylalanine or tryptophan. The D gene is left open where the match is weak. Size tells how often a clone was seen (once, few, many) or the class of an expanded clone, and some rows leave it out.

CDR3 protein: CASSLVQGSQPQHF; CDR3 DNA: TGTGCCAGCAGCTTAGTGCAGGGGAGTCAGCCCCAGCATTTT; J gene: TRBJ1-5; D gene: NA; V gene: TRBV7-2; clone size: NA
CDR3 protein: CAISQTSGGIQETQYF; CDR3 DNA: TGTGCCATCAGCCAGACTAGCGGGGGGATACAAGAGACCCAGTACTTC; J gene: TRBJ2-5; D gene: TRBD2; V gene: TRBV10-3; clone size: NA
CDR3 protein: CASSHLAGGHYNEQFF; CDR3 DNA: TGTGCCAGCAGCCATTTAGCGGGGGGACACTACAATGAGCAGTTCTTC; J gene: TRBJ2-1; D gene: TRBD2; V gene: TRBV7-6; clone size: NA
CDR3 protein: CASREQGGTEAFF; CDR3 DNA: TGTGCCAGCAGAGAACAGGGGGGGACTGAAGCTTTCTTT; J gene: TRBJ1-1; D gene: TRBD1; V gene: TRBV7-9; clone size: few
CDR3 protein: CASRPDREGQPQHF; CDR3 DNA: TGTGCCAGCAGACCCGACAGGGAAGGACAGCCCCAGCATTTT; J gene: TRBJ1-5; D gene: TRBD1; V gene: TRBV6-5; clone size: NA
CDR3 protein: CASSLSGGVAQPQHF; CDR3 DNA: TGTGCCAGTAGTCTAAGTGGGGGCGTTGCTCAGCCCCAGCATTTT; J gene: TRBJ1-5; D gene: NA; V gene: TRBV19; clone size: NA
CDR3 protein: CASSYQTGTAYEQYF; CDR3 DNA: TGTGCCAGCAGTTACCAGACCGGGACAGCCTACGAGCAGTACTTC; J gene: TRBJ2-7; D gene: TRBD1; V gene: TRBV6-5; clone size: NA
CDR3 protein: CASSSRWTAIYEQYF; CDR3 DNA: TGTGCCAGCAGCTCCCGATGGACAGCGATCTACGAGCAGTACTTC; J gene: TRBJ2-7; D gene: NA; V gene: TRBV2; clone size: NA
CDR3 protein: CASSLNNRELHGYTF; CDR3 DNA: TGTGCCAGCAGCTTAAATAACCGGGAACTGCATGGCTACACCTTC; J gene: TRBJ1-2; D gene: NA; V gene: TRBV7-9; clone size: NA
CDR3 protein: CASGTGGLYEQYF; CDR3 DNA: TGTGCCAGTGGGACAGGGGGCCTCTACGAGCAGTACTTC; J gene: TRBJ2-7; D gene: TRBD1; V gene: TRBV19; clone size: NA
CDR3 protein: CASSYPGFHDTEAFF; CDR3 DNA: TGTGCCAGCAGTTACCCAGGGTTTCACGACACTGAAGCTTTCTTT; J gene: TRBJ1-1; D gene: NA; V gene: TRBV6-2/TRBV6-3; clone size: once
CDR3 protein: CASSIYVQGRYGYTF; CDR3 DNA: TGTGCCAGTAGTATTTACGTCCAGGGAAGGTATGGCTACACCTTC; J gene: TRBJ1-2; D gene: NA; V gene: TRBV19; clone size: NA
CDR3 protein: CASSLARTSEERTDTQYF; CDR3 DNA: TGTGCCAGCAGCTTAGCCCGGACTAGCGAAGAACGCACAGATACGCAGTATTTT; J gene: TRBJ2-3; D gene: TRBD2; V gene: TRBV7-9; clone size: NA
CDR3 protein: CASGYGQPTEAFF; CDR3 DNA: TGTGCTAGTGGTTACGGACAGCCCACTGAAGCTTTCTTT; J gene: TRBJ1-1; D gene: NA; V gene: TRBV12-5; clone size: NA
CDR3 protein: CASSQTGTGGNTIYF; CDR3 DNA: TGTGCCAGCAGCCAAACCGGGACAGGGGGAAACACCATATATTTT; J gene: TRBJ1-3; D gene: TRBD1; V gene: TRBV3-1/TRBV3-2; clone size: once
CDR3 protein: CASRPQGLYEQYF; CDR3 DNA: TGTGCCAGCCGTCCACAGGGACTATACGAGCAGTACTTC; J gene: TRBJ2-7; D gene: NA; V gene: TRBV19; clone size: NA
CDR3 protein: CASSPPPQGVNEQFF; CDR3 DNA: TGCGCCAGCAGCCCCCCCCCTCAGGGGGTTAATGAGCAGTTCTTC; J gene: TRBJ2-1; D gene: TRBD1; V gene: TRBV5-1; clone size: NA
CDR3 protein: CAASGEDSPLHF; CDR3 DNA: TGTGCCGCCTCGGGTGAGGATTCACCCCTCCACTTT; J gene: TRBJ1-6; D gene: NA; V gene: TRBV10-3; clone size: NA
CDR3 protein: CASSLVGETSLFGQFF; CDR3 DNA: TGTGCCAGCAGCTTAGTTGGGGAGACCTCGTTGTTTGGGCAGTTCTTC; J gene: TRBJ2-1; D gene: NA; V gene: TRBV7-9; clone size: once
CDR3 protein: CASSLAGAGNTIYF; CDR3 DNA: TGCGCCAGCAGCTTGGCAGGGGCTGGAAACACCATATATTTT; J gene: TRBJ1-3; D gene: NA; V gene: TRBV5-1; clone size: NA
CDR3 protein: CASSFVGYEQYF; CDR3 DNA: TGTGCCAGCAGTTTCGTCGGCTACGAGCAGTACTTC; J gene: TRBJ2-7; D gene: NA; V gene: TRBV12-3/TRBV12-4; clone size: NA
CDR3 protein: CASRISGQGNEQFF; CDR3 DNA: TGTGCCAGTAGGATATCGGGACAGGGGAATGAGCAGTTCTTC; J gene: TRBJ2-1; D gene: TRBD1; V gene: TRBV19; clone size: NA